Described below is a single TCR beta chain sequence and its context. The source of the sample is a study of blood T cell repertoires in COVID-19. Study-level information: The analysed material was cDNA or gDNA that came from T cells, B-cell-depleted T cells, or PBMCs.

Original handling: How many nucleated cells were present was estimated from reference gene primer amplification. Repertoires were generated with immunoSEQ multiplex PCR, while TCRdb's copy carries only in-frame clones and drops some. V, J and clone size derive from that table, while D and trimming were established from the DNA sequence. The sample comprises fewer than 300,000 clones, around 83% of which are singletons, and approximately 5% rests with the top ten. Study members were between roughly 18 and 100 years old and lived in about two dozen US regions. Someone with COVID-19 had been met by exposed participants within 2 weeks before study entry. This TCR came from a man aged 40-50 years who had been exposed to COVID-19. Sample: PBMCs or T cells enriched from blood (not recorded which).

The CDR3 region is CASSLYGEGQETQYF. The CDR3 region has the DNA TGTGCCAGCAGCTTGTACGGAGAGGGCCAAGAGACCCAGTACTTC. This sequence joins TRBV7-3 and TRBJ2-5; D may be TRBD2 (5 bases). Germline CDR1 reads SGHTA; CDR2 reads FQGTGA. Trimming stripped 3 bases from V and 1 base from J, with 12 bases between. The CDR3 runs 15 residues.